Here is one T cell receptor beta chain with its context. This specimen comes from a study of control samples from healthy donors and cancer patients. The assay was immunoSEQ multiplex PCR, and TCRdb's table has in-frame clones only and misses some. The sample includes about 20,000 clones, 70% to 90% of them seen just once. The sequence was collected from an older woman with head and neck cancer. The sequenced sample was PBMCs.

The CDR3 spells CASRFFARGTGTLWEQYF. Here the CDR3 DNA reads TGTGCCAGCCGCTTCTTTGCCCGAGGGACAGGGACCCTCTGGGAGCAGTACTTC. The rearrangement links TRBV2 to TRBJ2-7; TRBD1 matches 9 bases. Germline CDR1 and CDR2: SNHLY and FYNNEI. The ends lost 8 bases at V and 7 bases at J; junction bases unmatched: 24. The CDR3 has 18 residues.